This T cell receptor (beta chain) was identified in a study of blood T cells in healthy people across ages. Each donor had 8.5 to 10 milliliters of peripheral blood drawn. The CDR3 extends over 17 amino acids. V shed 1 base and J 1 base; nucleotides not matched to a gene: 4. Germline CDR1 reads SGHNT; CDR2 reads YENEEA. Together with a sample-barcoded 5' primer, a J-beta primer mix was included in a second PCR lasting roughly 6 to 12 cycles. TCRdb re-called the 5' RACE reads through MiXCR, storing one row per CDR3 protein. The sample contains approximately 1,700,000 distinct CDR3 sequences, 39% of which appear only once.

The sequence came from a human donor in good health. Sequencing used blood. V and J are TRBV11-3 and TRBJ2-1; the match to TRBD1 covers 10 bases. CDR3 coding DNA: TGTGCCAGCAGCTTAGCCTCGGGACAGGGGTCCTACAATGAGCAGTTCTTC. Translated, it gives CASSLASGQGSYNEQFF.